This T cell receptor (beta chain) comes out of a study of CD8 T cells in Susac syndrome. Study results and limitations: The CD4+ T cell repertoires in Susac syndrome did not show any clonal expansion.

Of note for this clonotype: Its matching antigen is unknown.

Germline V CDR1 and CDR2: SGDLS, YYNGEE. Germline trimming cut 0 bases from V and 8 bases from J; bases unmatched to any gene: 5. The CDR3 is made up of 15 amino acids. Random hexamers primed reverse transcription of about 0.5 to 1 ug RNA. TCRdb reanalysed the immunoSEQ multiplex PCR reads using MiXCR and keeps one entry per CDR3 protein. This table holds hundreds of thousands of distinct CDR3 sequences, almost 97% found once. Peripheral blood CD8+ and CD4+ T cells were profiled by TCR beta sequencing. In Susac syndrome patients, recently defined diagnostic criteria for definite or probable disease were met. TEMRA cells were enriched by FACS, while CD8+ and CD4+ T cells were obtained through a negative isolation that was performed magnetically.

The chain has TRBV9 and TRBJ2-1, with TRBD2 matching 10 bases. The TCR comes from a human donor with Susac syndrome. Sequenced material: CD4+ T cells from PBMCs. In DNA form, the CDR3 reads TGTGCCAGCAGCGTAGTTCCTAGCGGGAGTGATGAGCAGTTCTTC. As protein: CASSVVPSGSDEQFF.